A single sample is the source of the 28 T cell receptor beta chains below, sequenced in a study of regulatory T cells in long-lasting Graves disease. Both iRepertoire HTBI primers and Arm-PCR of CDR3 regions were used to build the TCR beta libraries. TCRdb reprocessed the multiplex PCR reads with MiXCR, giving one entry per CDR3 protein. The sample consists of over 650,000 distinct CDR3 sequences, about 30% of them appearing once. This sample's time point: persistent/refractory GD, antithyroid drugs over 5 years with positive TRAb. Extracted RNA from PBMCs served as the source of the TCR library. This sample comprised peripheral blood mononuclear cells (PBMCs), obtained when the disease was refractory, from a patient treated with antithyroid drugs. The source is a female donor with Graves disease.

The rearrangement uses TRBV6-1 and TRBJ2-6; D is unclear. Germline-derived CDR1 and CDR2 are MNHNS and SASEGT. CDR3 length: 18 residues. Between the trimmed V and J ends, which lost 2 bases and 2 bases, there was a span of 16 bases. CDR3 in DNA: TGTGCCAGCAGTGAACGGTCACGAACCCTCGCTGGGGCCAACGTCCTGACTTTC. Its translation is CASSERSRTLAGANVLTF.

This clonotype occurred once. The genes are TRBV5-1 and TRBJ1-1; perhaps TRBD1 as D (5 bases). There are 16 residues in the CDR3. V lost 0 bases and J 0 bases, leaving 12 bases between the germline ends. CDR1 and CDR2 from the germline V gene are SGHRS and YFSETQ. CDR3 protein: CASSLALRGMNTEAFF. The DNA for the CDR3 is TGCGCCAGCAGCTTGGCGCTGCGGGGCATGAACACTGAAGCTTTCTTT.

This rearrangement joins TRBV7-3 to TRBJ2-1; 8 bases fit TRBD1. This CDR3 region has 15 residues. V lost 4 bases, J lost 7 bases, and 9 bases stayed unmatched. Per the germline V gene, CDR1 is SGHTA and CDR2 is FQGTGA. The CDR3 sequence is CASSSRTGFKNEQFF. The CDR3 DNA is TGTGCCAGCAGCTCAAGGACAGGGTTCAAGAATGAGCAGTTCTTC.

This clonotype appeared once. This rearrangement joins TRBV6-2 or TRBV6-3 to TRBJ2-4, with D maybe TRBD1 (6 bases). This CDR3 region has 15 residues. Germline lookup yields CDR1 MNHEY and CDR2 SVGEGT. Trimming shortened V by 2 bases and J by 5 bases, and 13 bases separated the two germline ends. The CDR3 sequence: CASSYRTARENIQYF. The CDR3 coding sequence is TGTGCCAGCAGTTACCGGACAGCTCGTGAAAACATTCAGTACTTC.

The CDR3 loop is CASSLPGTSGRRLYEQYF. CDR3 in DNA: TGCGCCAGCAGCTTACCCGGGACTAGCGGGAGGAGGTTGTACGAGCAGTACTTC. The chain carries TRBV5-1 and TRBJ2-7; TRBD2 matches at 15 bases. Germline-derived CDR1 and CDR2 are SGHRS and YFSETQ. The V segment lost 2 bases and the J segment 4 bases; nucleotides outside the gene matches: 10. This CDR3 is 18 amino acids long.

A few counts support this clonotype. This sequence joins TRBV20-1 and TRBJ1-2; no definite D call. V lost 5 bases to trimming and J lost 0 bases, with 4 bases between them. This CDR3 spans 11 amino acids. The V gene's germline CDR1 is DFQATT and CDR2 SNEGSKA (reference sequence). The DNA of the CDR3 is TGCAGTGCTCGGGCTAACTATGGCTACACCTTC. Encoded protein: CSARANYGYTF.

This clonotype has just a few counts. V is TRBV20-1 and J is TRBJ2-7; D gene uncertain. Looked up from germline, CDR1 is DFQATT and CDR2 is SNEGSKA (reference sequence). The CDR3 contains 10 residues. In DNA form, the CDR3 reads TGCAACCTACCTATAAACGAGCAGTACTTC. Encoded protein: CNLPINEQYF.

There are a few counts of this clonotype. The chain carries TRBV7-3 and TRBJ1-5; D is ambiguous. V shed 4 bases and J shed 3 bases, with 13 bases lying between them. The CDR3 is 15 residues long. CDR1 is SGHTA, CDR2 FQGTGA, per germline. In DNA, the CDR3 is TGTGCCAGCAGCTCACAATTGGGAGCCAATCAGCCCCAGCATTTT. Translation gives CASSSQLGANQPQHF. Full variable domain (rest looked up from reference TRBV7-3 and TRBJ1-5): GAGVSQTPSNKVTEKGKYVELRCDPISGHTALYWYRQSLGQGPEFLIYFQGTGAADDSGLPNDRFFAVRPEGSVSTLKIQRTERGDSAVYLCASSSQLGANQPQHFGDGTRLSIL.

This clonotype was counted at least ten times. The V call is TRBV12-3 or TRBV12-4, the J call TRBJ1-5, with TRBD1 matching over 8 bases. With V trimmed by 6 bases and J by 2 bases, 9 bases remained unmatched. The CDR3 loop spans 16 amino acids. The CDR3 DNA reads TGTGCCAGCAGACCTAGCGGGACAGGCCGCAATCAGCCCCAGCATTTT. Encoded protein: CASRPSGTGRNQPQHF.

This clonotype was found many times. The V and J genes are TRBV28 and TRBJ1-5; D is unresolved. V lost 6 bases and J 1 base, leaving 7 bases between the germline ends. The CDR3 has 13 amino acids. Germline loops: CDR1 MDHEN, CDR2 SYDVKM. CDR3 sequence reads: CASSIKSNQPQHF. DNA for the CDR3: TGTGCCAGCAGCATTAAAAGCAATCAGCCCCAGCATTTT.

This clonotype was detected only a few times. This sequence joins TRBV12-3 or TRBV12-4 and TRBJ1-1; D is uncertain. Trimming removed 2 bases from V and 3 bases from J, with 4 bases in between. CDR3 length: 12 amino acids. The CDR3 here is CASSLPYTEAFF. The CDR3 DNA reads as TGTGCCAGCAGTTTACCGTACACTGAAGCTTTCTTT.

The J gene is TRBJ1-1, the V gene TRBV29-1; no firm D call. CDR1 and CDR2 from the germline V gene are SQVTM and ANQGSEA. The CDR3 contains 13 residues. V shed 3 bases and J shed 4 bases, with 12 bases lying between them. This CDR3 reads CSVEERSTTEAFF. The CDR3 region has the DNA TGCAGCGTTGAGGAAAGAAGCACCACTGAAGCTTTCTTT.

This clonotype was counted a few times. The V call is TRBV11-1, the J call TRBJ2-7; 8 bases agree with TRBD1. V lost 5 bases to trimming and J lost 2 bases; unmatched junction nucleotides: 8. Germline lookup yields CDR1 SGHAT and CDR2 FQDESV (reference sequence). The CDR3 consists of 15 residues. CDR3 DNA: TGTGCCAGCAGCGTTGACAGGGGCTTCCCCTACGAGCAGTACTTC. Its translation: CASSVDRGFPYEQYF.

V gene TRBV6-1 combines with J gene TRBJ1-2, with 7 positions matching TRBD1. Germline V lookup: CDR1 MNHNS, CDR2 SASEGT. The CDR3 is 14 residues long. V lost 4 bases to trimming and J lost 6 bases; unmatched junction nucleotides: 8. The CDR3 reads CASSGEGALNGYTF. The CDR3 DNA is TGTGCCAGCAGTGGGGAGGGGGCGTTGAATGGCTACACCTTC.

This clonotype was seen more than once but under ten times. DNA for the CDR3: TGTGCCAGCAGTGAAGTCGATAATTCACCCCTCCACTTT. Translated, it gives CASSEVDNSPLHF. The chain has TRBV6-1 and TRBJ1-6; D ambiguous. The ends were cut back, 1 base at V and 5 bases at J, with 3 bases in the middle. The CDR3 is 13 residues long. CDR1 MNHNS and CDR2 SASEGT come from the germline V gene.

A few counts support this clonotype. The chain joins TRBV12-5 to TRBJ1-2, with 11 bases identical to TRBD1. Per germline, CDR1 LGHNT and CDR2 FRNRAP. Unmatched junction bases numbered 8, after V lost 6 bases and J lost 2 bases. This CDR3 is built from 16 residues. The CDR3, as DNA: TGTGCTAGTGGAATAGACCGGGACAGGGGGAACTATGGCTACACCTTC. Encoded protein: CASGIDRDRGNYGYTF.

V and J are TRBV7-7 and TRBJ2-5; TRBD2 might be the D (5 bases). Trimming left V 1 base short and J 2 bases short, with 14 bases between. This CDR3 spans 16 amino acids. The germline gives CDR1 SSHAT, CDR2 FNYEAQ (reference sequence). In DNA, the CDR3 is TGTGCCAGCAGCTTAGGGAGCGGCCCCCGACAAGAGACCCAGTACTTC. It codes for CASSLGSGPRQETQYF.

This clonotype was seen many times. The chain links TRBV28 to TRBJ2-7; D possibly matches TRBD1 or TRBD2 (5 bases each). This CDR3 is built from 15 residues. Germline V gene sequence: CDR1 MDHEN, CDR2 SYDVKM. Trimming stripped 6 bases from V and 2 bases from J, with 17 bases between. The DNA for the CDR3 is TGTGCCAGCAGGACTGGGACCGCCATTACCTACGAGCAGTACTTC. Amino acid sequence: CASRTGTAITYEQYF. Full variable domain (missing parts from reference TRBV28 and TRBJ2-7): DVKVTQSSRYLVKRTGEKVFLECVQDMDHENMFWYRQDPGLGLRLIYFSYDVKMKEKGDIPEGYSVSREKKERFSLILESASTNQTSMYLCASRTGTAITYEQYFGPGTRLTVT.

In its sample, this clonotype was seen many times. V usage is TRBV18 and J usage is TRBJ1-2; TRBD1 matches at 9 bases. This CDR3 region has 13 residues. Germline assignment: CDR1 KGHSH and CDR2 LQKENI. V gave up 6 bases and J gave up 7 bases; unmatched junction bases: 6. The CDR3 spells CASSQTGGFGYTF. For the CDR3, the DNA is TGTGCCAGCTCTCAGACAGGGGGTTTTGGCTACACCTTC.

This clonotype appeared a few times. The V call is TRBV9, the J call TRBJ1-2; D is ambiguous. The CDR3 totals 11 residues. Trimming took off 4 bases at V and 11 bases at J, with 12 bases between the two ends. CDR1 is SGDLS and CDR2 is YYNGEE in the germline V gene. The CDR3 sequence is CASSSRTLYTF. CDR3 nucleotides: TGTGCCAGCAGCTCACGGACCCTTTACACCTTC.

The gene calls are TRBV5-1 and TRBJ1-2; D unclear. V dropped 6 bases and J dropped 0 bases, with 9 bases sitting between them. Looked up from germline, CDR1 is SGHRS and CDR2 is YFSETQ. This CDR3 has 13 amino acids. The CDR3 loop reads CASKGSANYGYTF. CDR3 nucleotide sequence: TGCGCCAGCAAGGGATCCGCTAACTATGGCTACACCTTC.

V and J are TRBV5-1 and TRBJ1-4; 8 bases match TRBD1. Germline CDR1 reads SGHRS; CDR2 reads YFSETQ. V dropped 4 bases and J dropped 6; count of bases not matched to a gene: 8. The CDR3 consists of 15 residues. CDR3 loop: CASSPRTGKDEKLFF. The DNA for the CDR3 is TGCGCCAGCAGCCCGCGGACAGGGAAAGATGAAAAACTGTTTTTT.

This clonotype was recorded a few times. This chain links TRBV6-1 with TRBJ1-2; no firm D call. V gave up 6 bases and J gave up 4 bases, with 15 bases separating them. The V gene's germline CDR1 is MNHNS and CDR2 SASEGT. This CDR3 is 14 amino acids long. The CDR3 loop is CASRGVQPAYGYTF. CDR3 nucleotide sequence: TGTGCCAGCAGGGGAGTACAACCAGCCTATGGCTACACCTTC.

This clonotype has more than one count but fewer than ten. The chain combines TRBV4-1 with TRBJ1-5; D unresolved. Germline lookup yields CDR1 MGHRA and CDR2 YSYEKL. Trimming left V 0 bases short and J 5 bases short, with 5 bases between. This CDR3 region has 13 residues. The CDR3 bases are TGCGCCAGCAGCCAAGAGGGCCATCAGCCCCAGCATTTT. It encodes CASSQEGHQPQHF.

There are a few counts of this clonotype. V gene TRBV7-2 combines with J gene TRBJ2-7; 8 bases fit TRBD1. V lost 5 bases, J lost 3 bases, and 6 bases stayed unmatched. Germline V gene lookup returns CDR1 SGHTA and CDR2 FQGNSA. CDR3 size: 14 residues. The CDR3 DNA sequence: TGTGCCAGCAGCGGAAGGACAGGGAACTACGAGCAGTACTTC. Translation: CASSGRTGNYEQYF.

The chain is built from TRBV27 and TRBJ1-5; no reliable D call. The V and J ends lost 3 bases and 2 bases respectively, with 14 bases between them. This CDR3 contains 16 residues. Germline CDR1 MNHEY, CDR2 SMNVEV (reference sequence). CDR3 sequence reads: CASSLLGSLGNQPQHF. The CDR3 DNA reads as TGTGCCAGCAGTTTGCTGGGGTCATTGGGCAATCAGCCCCAGCATTTT.

This clonotype was recorded many times. The V call is TRBV11-3, the J call TRBJ2-7, with a tentative D call TRBD1 (5 bases). V lost 3 bases and J 5 bases, leaving 8 bases between the germline ends. The CDR3 extends over 12 amino acids. Germline V gives CDR1 SGHNT, CDR2 YENEEA. The CDR3 nucleotides read TGTGCCAGCAGCTTGGGGCCTAACGAGCAGTACTTC. Its protein is CASSLGPNEQYF.

The V call is TRBV3-1, the J call TRBJ1-6; 7 nucleotides agree with TRBD1. Trimming cost V 4 bases and J 12 bases; bases outside gene matches: 9. Germline CDR1 and CDR2: LGHDT and YNNKEL (reference sequence). The CDR3 extends over 14 amino acids. CDR3 protein: CASSLRTGQGPLHF. The CDR3 DNA is TGTGCCAGCAGCCTCCGGACAGGTCAAGGACCCCTCCACTTT. Full variable domain (missing parts from reference TRBV3-1 and TRBJ1-6): DTAVSQTPKYLVTQMGNDKSIKCEQNLGHDTMYWYKQDSKKFLKIMFSYNNKELIINETVPNRFSPKSPDKAHLNLHINSLELGDSAVYFCASSLRTGQGPLHFGNGTRLTVT.